This T cell receptor beta chain was retrieved from a study of T cell changes during pregnancy in multiple sclerosis. Repertoires were generated with immunoSEQ multiplex PCR, while TCRdb's copy carries only in-frame clones and drops some. The table has approximately 85,000 clones, roughly 92% seen once. Sequenced here: peripheral blood, sampled in the first trimester of pregnancy. This TCR was recovered from a female donor with multiple sclerosis, enrolled in a pregnancy study.

DNA for the CDR3: TGTGCCAGCAGCCCCTATTTCCAGACAGACGATAACTATGGCTACACCTTC. Amino acid sequence: CASSPYFQTDDNYGYTF. This sequence joins TRBV7-9 and TRBJ1-2, with D perhaps TRBD1 (5 bases). CDR3 length: 17 residues. V was clipped by 5 bases and J by 1 base, with 20 bases between them. CDR1 and CDR2 (germline): SEHNR, FQNEAQ (reference sequence).